A selection of T cell receptor beta chains follows, all from one sample in a study of PD-1 blockade in classical Hodgkin lymphoma. TCRdb keeps only in-frame clones here, not all; method: immunoSEQ multiplex PCR. The table shows 20,000 to 25,000 clones, with less than 85% occurring only once. The specimen was peripheral blood mononuclear cells (PBMCs), collected before the second cycle of nivolumab. These receptor sequences come from a human donor with classical Hodgkin lymphoma. The CDR3 runs from the conserved cysteine through the conserved F or W. D genes are given only for firm matches. Clone size is shown for a subset of rows, as once, few, many or a class of expanded clone.

>few|-|TRBJ1-5|TRBV19
TGTGCCAGTACCACTTGGTGGGCAGGGGCCCACGTCCCGCCCCAGCATTTT
CASTTWWAGAHVPPQHF
>-|-|TRBJ2-2|TRBV28
TGTGCCAGCGCCCCCACGGGATCGAACACCGGGGAGCTGTTTTTT
CASAPTGSNTGELFF
>-|-|TRBJ2-2|TRBV2
TGTGCCAGCAGGGAGAGGGTCGGCACCGGGGAGCTGTTTTTT
CASRERVGTGELFF
>once|-|TRBJ1-1|TRBV2
TGTGCCAGCACCCGGGACATGAACACTGAAGCTTTCTTT
CASTRDMNTEAFF
>-|-|TRBJ2-1|TRBV5-1
TGCGCCAGCAGAATGGGAACGGGGGGCAGCTCCTACAATGAGCAGTTCTTC
CASRMGTGGSSYNEQFF
>-|-|TRBJ2-1|TRBV9
TGTGCCAGCAGCGTAGCTATACAGGGTAAAAATGAGCAGTTCTTC
CASSVAIQGKNEQFF
>-|TRBD1|TRBJ1-3|TRBV7-9
TGTGCCAGCAGCTCCGACAGGGTATCTGGAAACACCATATATTTT
CASSSDRVSGNTIYF
>-|TRBD1|TRBJ1-2|TRBV6-6
TGTGCCAGCAGTCTTCTACAGGGGGCGAGCTATGGCTACACCTTC
CASSLLQGASYGYTF
>-|-|TRBJ2-3|TRBV9
TGTGCCAGCAGCGTAGCTGCTACTAGCACAGATACGCAGTATTTT
CASSVAATSTDTQYF
>-|-|TRBJ2-3|TRBV7-2
TGTGCCAGCAGCTTGCCCTCGGGGTGGGTAGATACGCAGTATTTT
CASSLPSGWVDTQYF
>-|TRBD1|TRBJ1-5|TRBV27
TGTGCCAGTACGACAGGGGCCCAGCCCCAGCATTTT
CASTTGAQPQHF
>-|TRBD1|TRBJ1-2|TRBV6-6
TGTGCCAGCAGTTACGACCAACAGGGGGATGGCTATGGCTACACCTTC
CASSYDQQGDGYGYTF
>-|TRBD1|TRBJ1-2|TRBV15
TGTGCCACCAGCATAGGACAGGACTATGGCTACACCTTC
CATSIGQDYGYTF
>-|-|TRBJ2-7|TRBV4-2
TGTGCCAGCAGCCAAGAGTCACTAGCTGATTCCTACGAGCAGTACTTC
CASSQESLADSYEQYF
>few|-|TRBJ1-5|TRBV6-1
TGTGCCAGTAAAAACTCAGGGGTTCTGGATCAGCCCCAGCATTTT
CASKNSGVLDQPQHF
>-|-|TRBJ2-5|TRBV18
TGTGCCAGCTCACCGGGCCAGAAGTACCAAGAGACCCAGTACTTC
CASSPGQKYQETQYF
>-|TRBD1|TRBJ2-7|TRBV11-2
TGTGCCAGCAGCTTAGGGACAGGGGGCAAAAGCTCCTACGAGCAGTACTTC
CASSLGTGGKSSYEQYF
>-|TRBD1|TRBJ1-5|TRBV6-5
TGTGCCAGCAGCCAACAGGGGTATGGTAATCAGCCCCAGCATTTT
CASSQQGYGNQPQHF
>once|-|TRBJ2-7|TRBV18
TGTGCCAGCTCTTTCGGCGGGGCCCCCTCCTACGAGCAGTACTTC
CASSFGGAPSYEQYF
>-|TRBD1|TRBJ1-5|TRBV6-1
TGTGCCAGCAGTGAACCCCCCGGGACAGGGTTTCAGCCCCAGCATTTT
CASSEPPGTGFQPQHF
>-|-|TRBJ2-5|TRBV11-2
TGTGCCAGCAGCTTACGCAACCCGGGACCCCTCGGAGAGACCCAGTACTTC
CASSLRNPGPLGETQYF
>-|-|TRBJ1-3|TRBV7-3
TGTGCCAGCAGCCCTATGGGGGTAGATGGAAACACCATATATTTT
CASSPMGVDGNTIYF
>-|-|TRBJ1-6|TRBV6-1
TGTGCCAGCAGCGAGGGGATTAATTCACCCCTCCACTTT
CASSEGINSPLHF
>few|TRBD1|TRBJ1-3|TRBV7-8
TGTGCCAGCAGCTTAGACTCCAGGGGGCCTGGAAACACCATATATTTT
CASSLDSRGPGNTIYF
>-|TRBD1|TRBJ2-3|TRBV25-1
TGTGCCAGCAGTGATGGGACAGGGTTGGATACGCAGTATTTT
CASSDGTGLDTQYF
>-|-|TRBJ2-2|TRBV7-3
TGTGCCAGCACCCAGAGCAGTACGGGGGAGCTGTTTTTT
CASTQSSTGELFF
>-|-|TRBJ1-1|TRBV28
TGTGCCGGTAAGGGAGGGGGACTGGGCGGCACTGAAGCTTTCTTT
CAGKGGGLGGTEAFF
>-|TRBD1|TRBJ1-2|TRBV28
TGTGCCAGCAGTCTACAGGGGGCGCGTGGCTACACCTTC
CASSLQGARGYTF
>-|-|TRBJ2-7|TRBV5-1
TGCGCCAGCAGGTATGACATACGTTCCTACGAGCAGTACTTC
CASRYDIRSYEQYF
>-|TRBD1|TRBJ2-7|TRBV6-6
TGTGCCAGCAGACAAAAGGGACAGGGACCCTACGAGCAGTACTTC
CASRQKGQGPYEQYF
>-|TRBD1|TRBJ2-5|TRBV6-1
TGTGCCAGCAGTGAAATCGGGCAGGGGGCAAGTACAGGAGAGACCCAGTACTTC
CASSEIGQGASTGETQYF
>-|-|TRBJ1-4|TRBV2
TGTGCCAGCAGTGAAGCTCTACCGGGTGAAAAACTGTTTTTT
CASSEALPGEKLFF
>few|-|TRBJ1-5|TRBV28
TGTGCCAGCAGCCCTCTTCAGGGGCCCCATCAGCCCCAGCATTTT
CASSPLQGPHQPQHF
>-|-|TRBJ2-7|TRBV6-5
TGTGCCAGCTCACAATCATACGAGCAGTACTTC
CASSQSYEQYF
>-|TRBD1|TRBJ1-3|TRBV27
TGTGCCAGCAGTTTATCTCCGCCGCCGGGACAGGGGTCTGGAAACACCATATATTTT
CASSLSPPPGQGSGNTIYF
>-|-|TRBJ2-7|TRBV10-3
TGTGCCATCAGTGAGTCTCAGACGGACGAGCAGTACTTC
CAISESQTDEQYF
>-|TRBD1|TRBJ1-5|TRBV30
TGTGCCTGGAGTGCAGGGGGCCCTTTCCTACATTTT
CAWSAGGPFLHF
>-|-|TRBJ2-1|TRBV6-6
TGTGCCAGCAGTGGGCCTAGCGCTAAAATGAACAATGAGCAGTTCTTC
CASSGPSAKMNNEQFF
>-|-|TRBJ2-1|TRBV19
TGTGCCAGTAGTATGGTTACAGGGAGCTCCTACAATGAGCAGTTCTTC
CASSMVTGSSYNEQFF
>once|TRBD1|TRBJ1-2|TRBV25-1
TGTGCCAGCAGTGATTCTAGGACAGGAACCCCCCCTCTCGGCTACACCTTC
CASSDSRTGTPPLGYTF
>-|-|TRBJ2-7|TRBV20-1
TGCAGTGCTAGCCAGGGATACGAGCAGTACTTC
CSASQGYEQYF
>-|-|TRBJ2-2|TRBV27
TGTGCCAGCAGCCGTCCTACCGTCCGACCCGGGGAGCTGTTTTTT
CASSRPTVRPGELFF
>-|-|TRBJ2-1|TRBV5-1
TGCGCCAGCAGCCCGGGACCAGACTATGGGCAGTTCTTC
CASSPGPDYGQFF
>-|-|TRBJ2-5|TRBV7-2
TGTGCCAGCAGCTTGGACGGTTCTCGGACCCAGTACTTC
CASSLDGSRTQYF
>-|TRBD1|TRBJ2-7|TRBV6-6
TGTGCCAGCAGCGACGACAGGGATTCCTACGAGCAGTACTTC
CASSDDRDSYEQYF
>-|TRBD1|TRBJ2-7|TRBV28
TGTGCCAGCAGCACACCGGGACAGGGGCTCCTCTACGAGCAGTACTTC
CASSTPGQGLLYEQYF
>few|TRBD1|TRBJ2-7|TRBV25-1
TGTGCCAGCAGTATCGGGACAGTCCACGAGCAGTACTTC
CASSIGTVHEQYF
>medium-sized|-|TRBJ1-5|TRBV6-6
TGTGCCAGCACCCGGAGGGATCAGCCCCAGCATTTT
CASTRRDQPQHF
>few|-|TRBJ2-7|TRBV29-1
TGCAGCGTTGAAGAGGGCACCTACGAGCAGTACTTC
CSVEEGTYEQYF
>-|-|TRBJ1-6|TRBV5-1
TGCGCCAGCAGCTTGGCAGGAGATCGTAATTCACCCCTCCACTTT
CASSLAGDRNSPLHF
>-|TRBD1|TRBJ2-5|TRBV29-1
TGCAGCGTTGTGGATATAGAGGGGGCCCAAGAGACCCAGTACTTC
CSVVDIEGAQETQYF
>-|-|TRBJ1-3|TRBV5-6
TGTGCCAGCAGCTGGACCGTAAGCTCTGGAAACACCATATATTTT
CASSWTVSSGNTIYF
>-|-|TRBJ1-1|TRBV6-1
TGTGCCAGCAACCCGGGGGGCTGGTTATGGTCTGAAGCTTTCTTT
CASNPGGWLWSEAFF
>-|TRBD1|TRBJ1-2|TRBV11-2
TGTGCCAGCAGCGAATCCGGGACAGCTAACTATGGCTACACCTTC
CASSESGTANYGYTF
>few|-|TRBJ2-1|TRBV25-1
TGTGCCAGCAGCTGGCTGTCCTACAATGAGCAGTTCTTC
CASSWLSYNEQFF
>-|TRBD2|TRBJ2-1|TRBV5-1
TGCGCCAGCAGCTTGGGAGCGGGAGGGCCAAATGAGCAGTTCTTC
CASSLGAGGPNEQFF
>-|-|TRBJ2-3|TRBV2
TGTGCCAGCAGTGTGGGGGGCCTTGATACGCAGTATTTT
CASSVGGLDTQYF
>-|TRBD1|TRBJ2-2|TRBV18
TGTGCCAGCTCACCCGACAGGGTTTGGCTGTTTTTT
CASSPDRVWLFF
>-|-|TRBJ2-5|TRBV19
TGTGCCAGCGGTGTTGGGCTCCGGGAGACCCAGTACTTC
CASGVGLRETQYF
>-|TRBD2|TRBJ2-4|TRBV28
TGTGCCAGCGGGGGAGGGGTTGGACTAGCCAAAAACATTCAGTACTTC
CASGGGVGLAKNIQYF